This is a list of T cell receptor beta chains from one sample in a study of T cell responses to AZD1222 COVID-19 vaccine. Generated by immunoSEQ multiplex PCR, the TCRdb table keeps only in-frame clones and is missing some. The table has roughly 53,000 clones, 85% to 90% seen once. The starting material was peripheral blood, obtained on day 0 of MenACWY control vaccination. The receptors shown here come from an adult in good health. Both conserved end residues are part of each CDR3. Each record gives: J gene, clone size, V gene, D gene, CDR3 protein, CDR3 DNA. The D gene is left open where the match is weak. The listing skips clone size in some rows; elsewhere it reads once, few, many or a size class.

TRBJ2-4 few TRBV5-6 TRBD1 CASSQTLRDRDNIQYF TGTGCCAGCAGCCAAACACTCCGGGACAGAGACAACATTCAGTACTTC
TRBJ2-3 - TRBV30 TRBD2 CAWSKPGLAGVSTDTQYF TGTGCCTGGAGTAAACCGGGACTAGCGGGAGTTTCGACAGATACGCAGTATTTT
TRBJ2-1 - TRBV29-1 - CSVEDRRFGQFF TGCAGCGTTGAAGATCGGAGATTCGGGCAGTTCTTC
TRBJ1-5 - TRBV5-4 - CASSIGGSNQPQHF TGTGCCAGCAGCATAGGGGGTAGCAATCAGCCCCAGCATTTT
TRBJ2-1 - TRBV7-8 TRBD2 CASSLLLAVLDEQFF TGTGCCAGCAGCTTGTTACTAGCGGTCCTCGATGAGCAGTTCTTC
TRBJ2-2 - TRBV5-1 - CASSSGHPGGGELFF TGCGCCAGCAGCTCGGGCCACCCGGGCGGCGGGGAGCTGTTTTTT
TRBJ2-7 - TRBV28 TRBD1 CASTPGQSIYEQYF TGTGCCAGCACCCCGGGACAGTCAATCTACGAGCAGTACTTC
TRBJ2-7 - TRBV7-6 TRBD2 CASSLGTGRDYYEQYF TGTGCCAGCAGCTTAGGGACCGGGAGGGACTACTACGAGCAGTACTTC
TRBJ2-5 - TRBV12-3/TRBV12-4 - CASSWLGETQYF TGTGCCAGCAGCTGGCTGGGGGAGACCCAGTACTTC
TRBJ2-1 - TRBV28 - CASSSPGRSSYNEQFF TGTGCCAGCAGTTCCCCGGGACGGAGCTCCTACAATGAGCAGTTCTTC
TRBJ1-1 - TRBV19 - CASSQMNTEAFF TGTGCCAGTAGCCAGATGAACACTGAAGCTTTCTTT
TRBJ2-3 - TRBV11-3 TRBD2 CASSLMYSGSTDTQYF TGTGCCAGCAGCTTAATGTATAGCGGGAGCACAGATACGCAGTATTTT
TRBJ1-2 - TRBV6-5 - CASSYRGYGYTF TGTGCCAGCAGTTACCGGGGCTATGGCTACACCTTC
TRBJ1-5 - TRBV5-5 TRBD1 CASSQGVGPQHF TGTGCCAGCAGTCAGGGGGTAGGGCCCCAGCATTTT
TRBJ2-5 - TRBV7-8 TRBD2 CASSLARVGLAGGLETQYF TGTGCCAGCAGCTTAGCCCGTGTAGGACTAGCGGGAGGGCTGGAGACCCAGTACTTC
TRBJ2-1 - TRBV4-3 TRBD2 CASSQELTSGTVNEQFF TGCGCCAGCAGCCAAGAACTTACTAGCGGGACTGTCAATGAGCAGTTCTTC
TRBJ2-7 - TRBV6-5 TRBD1 CASRETGQTYEQYF TGTGCCAGCCGAGAAACGGGACAGACCTACGAGCAGTACTTC
TRBJ2-3 - TRBV19 - CASSPPGRTDTQYF TGTGCCAGTAGTCCTCCGGGACGCACAGATACGCAGTATTTT
TRBJ2-5 - TRBV3-1/TRBV3-2 - CASSQGDWQETQYF TGTGCCAGCAGCCAAGGGGACTGGCAAGAGACCCAGTACTTC
TRBJ2-1 - TRBV6-4 TRBD2 CASSDGTNNEQFF TGTGCCAGCAGTGACGGGACTAACAATGAGCAGTTCTTC
TRBJ1-5 - TRBV9 TRBD1 CASSVGDRVNQPQHF TGTGCCAGCAGCGTAGGGGACAGGGTAAATCAGCCCCAGCATTTT
TRBJ2-4 - TRBV2 TRBD1 CASSRQGELLKNIQYF TGTGCCAGCAGTAGACAGGGGGAACTTCTCAAAAACATTCAGTACTTC
TRBJ1-1 - TRBV9 - CASNRGIMNTEAFF TGTGCCAGCAATCGGGGGATCATGAACACTGAAGCTTTCTTT
TRBJ1-1 - TRBV6-2/TRBV6-3 - CASSPLKGGLNTEAFF TGTGCCAGCAGTCCCCTTAAGGGAGGCTTGAACACTGAAGCTTTCTTT
TRBJ1-4 - TRBV29-1 TRBD1 CSVLGTGDEKLFF TGCAGCGTTCTCGGGACAGGGGATGAAAAACTGTTTTTT
TRBJ1-4 - TRBV5-1 - CASSLDPRGGKLFF TGCGCCAGCAGCTTGGACCCTCGAGGCGGAAAACTGTTTTTT
TRBJ1-2 - TRBV7-8 - CASSLERNYGYTF TGTGCCAGCAGCTTAGAACGGAACTATGGCTACACCTTC
TRBJ2-1 - TRBV5-1 TRBD1 CASSVTGGSYNEQFF TGCGCCAGCAGCGTGACAGGGGGGTCCTACAATGAGCAGTTCTTC
TRBJ1-4 - TRBV28 TRBD1 CASSLLTGNEKLFF TGTGCCAGCAGTTTACTGACAGGGAATGAAAAACTGTTTTTT
TRBJ2-7 - TRBV7-8 - CASSLAGGQLYEQYF TGTGCCAGCAGCTTAGCGGGTGGGCAGCTCTACGAGCAGTACTTC
TRBJ2-2 - TRBV7-9 - CASSLGGWRPYTGELFF TGTGCCAGCAGCTTGGGGGGTTGGCGGCCTTACACCGGGGAGCTGTTTTTT
TRBJ1-2 - TRBV10-3 - CAITPDKRNYGYTF TGTGCCATCACCCCGGACAAGCGTAACTATGGCTACACCTTC
TRBJ2-6 - TRBV19 TRBD1 CASSTAGGYGANVLTF TGTGCCAGTAGTACGGCAGGGGGCTATGGGGCCAACGTCCTGACTTTC
TRBJ2-5 - TRBV5-5 - CASRLYIQETQYF TGTGCCAGCCGACTCTATATCCAAGAGACCCAGTACTTC
TRBJ2-7 - TRBV27 TRBD2 CASSSPGLALNEQYF TGTGCCAGCAGCTCACCGGGACTAGCGCTCAACGAGCAGTACTTC
TRBJ2-7 - TRBV25-1 TRBD2 CAREAETDDYEQYF TGTGCCCGGGAGGCCGAGACAGACGACTACGAGCAGTACTTC
TRBJ2-7 - TRBV14 TRBD2 CASSRSWSFGGRAYEQYF TGTGCCAGCAGCCGGAGCTGGTCGTTTGGGGGGAGGGCCTACGAGCAGTACTTC
TRBJ2-1 - TRBV6-5 TRBD2 CASSPRTSGIHEQFF TGTGCCAGCAGTCCTCGGACTAGCGGGATTCATGAGCAGTTCTTC
TRBJ2-2 medium-sized TRBV6-2/TRBV6-3 - CASSPLDDRNTGELFF TGTGCCAGCAGTCCCCTAGACGACCGGAACACCGGGGAGCTGTTTTTT